The clone carrying this TCR beta chain was seen just once. The antigen remains undetermined. The CDR3 runs 13 residues. The V gene's germline CDR1 is SGHTA and CDR2 FQGTGA. The germline V and J ends were trimmed by 1 base and 5 bases, with 5 bases remaining between them. The data belong to a study of cytomegalovirus exposure and HLA in healthy donors. Looking at the study overall: It was reported in a later analysis that the same platform had been used for the 90 to 150 validation repertoires as for the 666 first-cohort repertoires. Overall study findings and caveats: The authors enumerated around 150 TCR beta chains as linked to cytomegalovirus. In vitro experiments confirmed that three CMV-associated chains were specific for CMV antigens.

Produced via immunoSEQ multiplex PCR; TCRdb's table is partial and in-frame only. In the table there are tens of thousands of clones, over 90% of which are singletons. The TCR was taken from a man between 18 and 35 years old in good health and CMV-seropositive. Sequencing was performed on PBMCs. V gene TRBV7-3 combines with J gene TRBJ2-2; the D gene is possibly TRBD2 (5 bases). In DNA form, the CDR3 reads TGTGCCAGCAGCTTAAGAGGGACCGGGGAGCTGTTTTTT. Protein product: CASSLRGTGELFF.